The clone carrying this T cell receptor beta chain was recorded only once. The sample is drawn from a study of PD-L1 blockade in urothelial cancer. Study as a whole: Males with bladder-origin urothelial cancer constituted about 90% of the roughly 30 patients. Samples of blood were analyzed 3 weeks (second dose) and 6 weeks after treatment start.

Libraries were prepared by immunoSEQ multiplex PCR; TCRdb keeps only in-frame clonotypes and omits some of them. The sample records tens of thousands of clones, more than 75% being singletons. CDR1 is SGHTA and CDR2 is FQGNSA in the germline V gene. CDR3 length equals 15 residues. V trimming: 5 bases; J trimming: 4 bases; junction bases outside the gene matches: 9. The sequence was obtained from a man aged 65-85 years with urothelial cancer. The sample consisted of PBMCs, taken around atezolizumab (anti-PD-L1) treatment. The chain employs TRBV7-2 and TRBJ2-7, with 9 bases lining up with TRBD1. The CDR3 here is CASSKPGQGGYEQYF. The DNA of the CDR3 is TGTGCCAGCAGCAAACCGGGACAGGGTGGGTACGAGCAGTACTTC.